The T cell receptor (beta chain) described here comes from a study of T cells in Graves' hyperthyroidism and ophthalmopathy. The overall study: Peripheral blood was secured at the point of initial diagnosis, before any treatment.

This clonotype came up many times. Its antigen is not known. Study-level points and caveats: From stable hyperthyroidism, ophthalmopathy was separated by a 13 V-J model.

This CDR3 contains 17 residues. Unmatched junction bases numbered 7, after V lost 1 base and J lost 1 base. Regions amplified from RNA transcripts were the TCR beta CDR3 regions. First-round RT-PCR with HTBI primers amplified the TCR CDR3 region. TCRdb independently ran MiXCR on the multiplex PCR reads; one entry per CDR3 protein. The table shows around 340,000 distinct CDR3 sequences, with 15% to 20% occurring only once. The study enrolled patients aged 18 to 65 with newly diagnosed hyperthyroidism of under 2 months' duration. Thyroid ultrasound and orbital computed tomography, with clinical symptoms and serum thyroxine and TRAb, informed diagnoses.

This TCR was recovered from a woman between 50 and 59 years old with Graves' hyperthyroidism. This sequence joins TRBV12-3 or TRBV12-4 and TRBJ2-3; 8 positions match TRBD2. Material for sequencing was blood. The CDR3 DNA reads TGTGCCAGCAGTTTAGGCCTAGCGGGCCTCGGCACAGATACGCAGTATTTT. It is translated as CASSLGLAGLGTDTQYF.